This T cell receptor (beta chain) was sequenced in a study of cytomegalovirus exposure and HLA in healthy donors. The study's findings and limits: Whilst most TCR sequences proved rare, a subset of public TCRs occurred across many donors. Later genetic work tied a missense DCLRE1C variant to beta-chain V and J trimming.

Concerning this clone: Antigen: not known.

Looked up from germline, CDR1 is SGHAT and CDR2 is FQNNGV. The CDR3 length is 16 residues. V lost 1 base and J lost 5; bases outside the gene matches: 7. This PCR relied on a set of 60 Vbeta primers and 13 Jbeta primers. The assay was immunoSEQ multiplex PCR, and TCRdb's table has in-frame clones only and misses some. The sample lists about 44,000 clones, roughly 87% seen once, with more than 7.5% in the top ten. Unrecorded immune exposures were likely, despite nominal health at sampling. The origin of this receptor is a woman aged 40 to 50 in good health and CMV-seropositive. The V call is TRBV11-2, the J call TRBJ2-3; 9 bases are shared with TRBD2. Sequenced material: PBMCs. CDR3 amino acids: CASSLGIAGVRDTQYF. CDR3 sequence (DNA): TGTGCCAGCAGCTTAGGGATAGCGGGAGTCAGAGATACGCAGTATTTT.